This T cell receptor (beta chain) was captured by sequencing in a study of lymphopenia after photon versus proton radiotherapy. Data came from immunoSEQ multiplex PCR; TCRdb stores just in-frame clones and leaves some out. In the table there are about 26,000 clones, more than 80% of which are singletons. CDR3 length: 13 amino acids. Germline loops: CDR1 PRHDT, CDR2 FYEKMQ (reference sequence). V was pared by 6 bases and J by 0 bases, with 9 bases between. The source was peripheral blood, collected from a patient treated with photon-based radiotherapy. The rearrangement uses TRBV13 and TRBJ2-7; no definite D call. The sequence was obtained from a man younger than 40 with gastric cancer. CDR3 residues: CASRQQNSYEQYF. The CDR3 coding sequence is TGTGCCAGCAGACAACAGAACTCCTACGAGCAGTACTTC.